The next 23 T cell receptor beta chains were all read from a single sample in a study of blood T cell repertoires in COVID-19. Repertoires were generated with immunoSEQ multiplex PCR, while TCRdb's copy carries only in-frame clones and drops some. The sample holds around 300,000 clones, roughly 89% seen once. The material sequenced was peripheral blood. All receptors derive from a man aged 50 or older with acute or convalescent COVID-19.

The chain carries TRBV7-2 and TRBJ1-2, with 9 bases matching TRBD1. V dropped 5 bases and J dropped 10; count of bases not matched to a gene: 8. CDR1 and CDR2 (germline): SGHTA, FQGNSA. This CDR3 is 13 amino acids long. The CDR3 region is CASSGTGNGVYTF. The DNA of the CDR3 is TGTGCCAGCAGCGGGACAGGGAACGGGGTCTACACCTTC.

For this clone: Different DNA sequences within this sample yield the same CDR3. The chain links TRBV18 to TRBJ2-7; D may be TRBD1 (5 bases). Germline V lookup: CDR1 KGHSH, CDR2 LQKENI. V lost 1 base to trimming and J lost 2 bases, with 9 bases between them. The CDR3 is made up of 14 amino acids. CDR3 in amino acids: CASSPREGAYEQYF. The CDR3 DNA follows: TGTGCCAGCTCACCACGGGAAGGGGCCTACGAGCAGTACTTC. The full variable domain, completed using reference TRBV18 and TRBJ2-7, is NAGVMQNPRHLVRRRGQEARLRCSPMKGHSHVYWYRQLPEEGLKFMVYLQKENIIDESGMPKERFSAEFPKEGPSILRIQQVVRGDSAAYFCASSPREGAYEQYFGPGTRLTVT.

The rearrangement joins TRBV5-1 to TRBJ2-1; TRBD2 matches at 11 bases. The J segment lost 1 base and the V segment lost 5 bases, leaving 5 bases of the junction unmatched. Germline CDR1 is SGHRS and CDR2 is YFSETQ. The CDR3 runs 16 residues. The CDR3 loop is CASRKLAGVSYNEQFF. In DNA form, the CDR3 reads TGCGCCAGCAGGAAACTAGCGGGGGTGTCCTACAATGAGCAGTTCTTC.

The chain employs TRBV19 and TRBJ1-2; D is uncertain. V dropped 3 bases and J dropped 4 bases, with 9 bases sitting between them. CDR1 and CDR2 (germline): LNHDA, SQIVND (reference sequence). The CDR3 has 13 residues. CDR3 region: CASSIGEGYGYTF. In DNA, the CDR3 is TGTGCCAGTAGTATTGGCGAGGGCTATGGCTACACCTTC. Full variable domain (missing parts from reference TRBV19 and TRBJ1-2): DGGITQSPKYLFRKEGQNVTLSCEQNLNHDAMYWYRQDPGQGLRLIYYSQIVNDFQKGDIAEGYSVSREKKESFPLTVTSAQKNPTAFYLCASSIGEGYGYTFGSGTRLTVV.

The chain combines TRBV3-1 (or the pseudogene TRBV3-2) with TRBJ1-2; D not certain. Trimming took off 1 base at V and 5 bases at J, with 11 bases between the two ends. The CDR3 has 14 amino acids. Per germline, CDR1 LGHDT and CDR2 YNNKEL (reference sequence). CDR3 in DNA: TGTGCCAGCAGCCAAGGATCAGCGGTATATGGCTACACCTTC. The encoded protein is CASSQGSAVYGYTF.

The chain carries TRBV7-8 and TRBJ2-2; 10 nucleotides line up with TRBD2. The CDR3 contains 17 residues. Germline CDR1 and CDR2: SGHVS and FQNEAQ. J lost 4 bases, V lost 5 bases, and 10 bases had no gene match. CDR3 region: CASSPRWSGGATGELFF. The CDR3 DNA reads as TGTGCCAGCAGCCCCCGGTGGAGCGGGGGGGCCACCGGGGAGCTGTTTTTT.

The V and J genes are TRBV3-1 (or the pseudogene TRBV3-2) and TRBJ1-2, with D possibly matching TRBD1 (5 bases). The germline V and J ends were trimmed by 0 bases and 2 bases, with 13 bases remaining between them. The germline V gene encodes CDR1 LGHDT and CDR2 YNNKEL (reference sequence). The CDR3 consists of 16 residues. The CDR3 loop reads CASSQEASGPNYGYTF. CDR3 DNA: TGTGCCAGCAGCCAAGAGGCGTCAGGGCCCAACTATGGCTACACCTTC.

The genes are TRBV5-1 and TRBJ1-5; 7 bases are a match to TRBD1. The V and J ends lost 1 base and 2 bases, in that order; junction bases with no gene match: 9. The CDR3 is 17 amino acids. CDR1 and CDR2 (germline): SGHRS, YFSETQ. In DNA, the CDR3 is TGCGCCAGCAGCTTGAACCCGGGGCAGGGGGGCAATCAGCCCCAGCATTTT. Protein product: CASSLNPGQGGNQPQHF.

The genes are TRBV6-1 and TRBJ1-1, with D possibly being TRBD1 (5 bases). The CDR3 length is 14 residues. Germline-derived CDR1 and CDR2 are MNHNS and SASEGT. V lost 3 bases and J 5 bases, leaving 13 bases between the germline ends. The CDR3: CASSEVGRRTEAFF. In DNA, the CDR3 is TGTGCCAGCAGTGAGGTGGGGCGCAGGACTGAAGCTTTCTTT.

This chain uses TRBV19 with TRBJ2-3, with 9 positions matching TRBD2. Per germline, CDR1 LNHDA and CDR2 SQIVND (reference sequence). V lost 2 bases and J lost 3; bases outside the gene matches: 6. The CDR3 has 16 amino acids. The CDR3 loop is CASSILASGVTDTQYF. In DNA form, the CDR3 reads TGTGCCAGTAGTATACTGGCTAGCGGGGTTACAGATACGCAGTATTTT.

Comment on this clone: A junction end diverges from the germline sequence, so it may reflect a read error. V and J are TRBV7-7 and TRBJ2-2, with D possibly matching TRBD1 (7 bases). The germline CDR1 and CDR2 sequences are SSHAT and FNYEAQ (reference sequence). The CDR3 length is 16 residues. Here the CDR3 reads CASSLYQGGRTGELFF. The CDR3 nucleotides are TGTGCTAGCAGCTTATATCAGGGGGGTCGAACCGGGGAGCTGTTTTTT. The full variable domain, rest sourced from reference TRBV7-7 and TRBJ2-2, is GAGVSQSPRYKVTKRGQDVTLRCDPISSHATLYWYQQALGQGPEFLTYFNYEAQPDKSGLPSDRFSAERPEGSISTLTIQRTEQRDSAMYRCASSLYQGGRTGELFFGEGSRLTVL.

The chain carries TRBV5-8 and TRBJ2-1, with D possibly TRBD2 on 6 matching bases. Trimming cost V 2 bases and J 4 bases, with 19 bases left between them. The CDR3 consists of 17 residues. In germline, CDR1 is SGHTS, CDR2 YDEGEE. This CDR3 reads CASSLGGAMIPYNEQFF. In DNA, the CDR3 is TGTGCCAGCAGCTTAGGAGGGGCGATGATCCCGTACAATGAGCAGTTCTTC.

The V call is TRBV30, the J call TRBJ2-5; 12 bases agree with TRBD2. CDR3 length: 15 amino acids. CDR1 is GTSNPN, CDR2 SVGIG, per germline (reference sequence). Unmatched junction bases numbered 7, after V lost 3 bases and J lost 5 bases. CDR3 loop: CAWSVTSGGRETQYF. The CDR3 DNA sequence: TGTGCCTGGAGCGTGACTAGCGGGGGACGGGAGACCCAGTACTTC. The full variable domain, its missing parts supplied by reference TRBV30 and TRBJ2-5, is SQTIHQWPATLVQPVGSPLSLECTVEGTSNPNLYWYRQAAGRGLQLLFYSVGIGQISSEVPQNLSASRPQDRQFILSSKKLLLSDSGFYLCAWSVTSGGRETQYFGPGTRLLVL.

The gene calls are TRBV11-2 and TRBJ2-3; tentatively, D is TRBD2 (5 bases). This CDR3 has 16 residues. V was clipped by 0 bases and J by 2 bases, with 12 bases between them. Looked up from germline, CDR1 is SGHAT and CDR2 is FQNNGV. The CDR3 DNA sequence: TGTGCCAGCAGCTTAGAGGGGTGGGGAGCCACAGATACGCAGTATTTT. Translation: CASSLEGWGATDTQYF.

The chain recombines TRBV18 with TRBJ1-1, with D tentatively TRBD1 (5 bases). V was pared by 3 bases and J by 1 base, with 18 bases between. Germline CDR1 and CDR2: KGHSH and LQKENI. The length of the CDR3 is 17 residues. CDR3 sequence (DNA): TGTGCCAGCTCACCCCGACAGACCCGAACCCAGAACACTGAAGCTTTCTTT. Protein product: CASSPRQTRTQNTEAFF.

The chain joins TRBV9 to TRBJ1-3; a weak D match, TRBD1 (6 bases). CDR3 length: 16 residues. Germline CDR1 reads SGDLS; CDR2 reads YYNGEE. Trimming cost V 0 bases and J 7 bases, with 17 bases left between them. CDR3 amino acids: CASSVAGGGVSNTIYF. The DNA of the CDR3 is TGTGCCAGCAGCGTAGCAGGAGGGGGGGTGAGCAACACCATATATTTT. Based on the CDR3 plus reference TRBV9 and TRBJ1-3, the full variable domain is DSGVTQTPKHLITATGQRVTLRCSPRSGDLSVYWYQQSLDQGLQFLIQYYNGEERAKGNILERFSAQQFPDLHSELNLSSLELGDSALYFCASSVAGGGVSNTIYFGEGSWLTVV.

The chain couples TRBV10-3 to TRBJ2-1; D is perhaps TRBD1 (5 bases). This CDR3 is 14 amino acids long. CDR1 ENHRY and CDR2 SYGVKD come from the germline V gene. Trimming took off 5 bases at V and 9 bases at J, with 17 bases between the two ends. The CDR3 sequence is CAISPLQGSGEQFF. The CDR3 DNA follows: TGTGCCATCAGTCCCCTTCAGGGATCAGGTGAGCAGTTCTTC.

The J gene is TRBJ2-3, the V gene TRBV9; 10 bases agree with TRBD1. V lost 3 bases to trimming and J lost 4 bases; unmatched junction nucleotides: 8. CDR1 and CDR2 (germline): SGDLS, YYNGEE. This CDR3 comprises 16 residues. DNA of the CDR3: TGTGCCAGCAGCGCCAGGACAGGGGGTGAGGCAGATACGCAGTATTTT. Its protein is CASSARTGGEADTQYF.

The rearrangement links TRBV10-1 to TRBJ2-1, with 9 bases that match TRBD2. V trimming: 4 bases; J trimming: 5 bases; junction bases outside the gene matches: 15. CDR1 and CDR2 (germline): WNHNN, SYGVQD (reference sequence). The CDR3 contains 18 residues. The CDR3 sequence: CASSGDSGGYMGDNEQFF. The CDR3 DNA sequence: TGCGCCAGCAGTGGTGATAGCGGGGGTTACATGGGAGACAATGAGCAGTTCTTC.

This clone was picked up one time. The chain recombines TRBV5-1 with TRBJ1-1, with TRBD1 matching 8 bases. The length of the CDR3 is 14 residues. V dropped 4 bases and J dropped 1; count of bases not matched to a gene: 3. The V gene's germline CDR1 is SGHRS and CDR2 YFSETQ. The CDR3 region has the DNA TGCGCCAGCAGCCATGGACAGGGGAACACTGAAGCTTTCTTT. It translates to CASSHGQGNTEAFF.

This clone was counted at least ten times. This chain joins TRBV4-2 and TRBJ2-2; TRBD1 matches 7 bases. Trimming at V came to 7 bases and at J to 6 bases, leaving 11 bases not matched to a gene. This CDR3 contains 15 residues. Germline V lookup: CDR1 LGHNA, CDR2 YNFKEQ. The DNA of the CDR3 is TGTGCCAGCAACTCAGGACAGGAGTGGTCCGGGGAGCTGTTTTTT. Encoded protein: CASNSGQEWSGELFF.

V and J are TRBV9 and TRBJ1-2, with 9 bases aligning to TRBD1. Germline-derived CDR1 and CDR2 are SGDLS and YYNGEE. The CDR3 runs to 14 residues. The V segment lost 4 bases and the J segment 4 bases; nucleotides outside the gene matches: 5. CDR3 nucleotide sequence: TGTGCCAGCAGCCCCGGACAGGGGAGCTATGGCTACACCTTC. Translation: CASSPGQGSYGYTF.

This clone has more than one count but fewer than ten. The CDR3 sequence: CASSLGQGNYGYTF. As DNA, the CDR3 is TGTGCCAGCAGTTTAGGACAGGGCAACTATGGCTACACCTTC. The chain couples TRBV27 to TRBJ1-2, with 8 bases fitting TRBD1. The CDR3 covers 14 residues. Germline trimming cut 2 bases from V and 2 bases from J; bases unmatched to any gene: 1. From germline, CDR1 is MNHEY and CDR2 SMNVEV (reference sequence).